This TCR beta chain is drawn from a study of shared clonotypes between healthy human individuals. This CDR3 spans 13 amino acids. Trimming cost V 5 bases and J 7 bases, with 14 bases left between them. Germline CDR1 GTSNPN, CDR2 SVGIG (reference sequence). Comments on this clone: Antigen specificity is unknown.

Donors were Caucasian adults residing in Nashville, Tennessee, USA. General study findings and limits: Researchers sampled blood only, noting tissue repertoires likely differ.

Genomic DNA (from each subset) was split evenly across several immunoSEQ plates. TCRdb's copy holds only in-frame clones and misses some; the assay was immunoSEQ multiplex PCR. The table has fewer than 600,000 clones, 75% to 80% seen once. Sample: PBMCs. This clonotype was sampled from a woman aged 40 to 49 in good health. Some clones in this sample may be carry-over from other donors' samples. The V call is TRBV30, the J call TRBJ2-2, with D hard to call. CDR3 sequence: CAWGPLRVGELFF. The CDR3 DNA reads TGTGCCTGGGGGCCTTTAAGGGTCGGGGAGCTGTTTTTT.